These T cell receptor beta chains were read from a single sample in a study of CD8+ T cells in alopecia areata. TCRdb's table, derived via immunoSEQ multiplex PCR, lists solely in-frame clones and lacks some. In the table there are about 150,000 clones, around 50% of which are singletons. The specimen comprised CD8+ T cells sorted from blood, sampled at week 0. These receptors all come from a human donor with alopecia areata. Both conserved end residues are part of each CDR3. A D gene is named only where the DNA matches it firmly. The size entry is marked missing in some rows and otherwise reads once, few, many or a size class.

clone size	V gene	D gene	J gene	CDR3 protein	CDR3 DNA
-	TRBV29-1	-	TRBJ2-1	CSVLYEGGVYNEQFF	TGCAGCGTTCTTTATGAAGGCGGCGTTTACAATGAGCAGTTCTTC
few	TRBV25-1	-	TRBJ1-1	CASSASGTEAFF	TGTGCCAGCAGTGCCAGCGGCACTGAAGCTTTCTTT
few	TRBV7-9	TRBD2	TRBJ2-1	CASSPALGLGMNEQFF	TGTGCCAGCAGCCCCGCCCTAGGACTAGGCATGAATGAGCAGTTCTTC
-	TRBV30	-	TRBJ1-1	CAWSSMDTTEAFF	TGTGCCTGGAGCTCGATGGACACTACTGAAGCTTTCTTT
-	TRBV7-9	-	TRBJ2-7	CASSPSNGDEQYF	TGTGCCAGCAGCCCGAGTAACGGGGACGAGCAGTACTTC
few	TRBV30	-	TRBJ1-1	CAWTGLTEAFF	TGTGCCTGGACAGGGCTAACTGAAGCTTTCTTT
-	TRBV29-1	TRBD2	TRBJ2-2	CSVENQRGATNTGELFF	TGCAGCGTTGAAAATCAGCGGGGGGCAACGAACACCGGGGAGCTGTTTTTT
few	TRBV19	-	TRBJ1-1	CASSSTVNTEAFF	TGTGCCAGTAGTAGTACGGTAAACACTGAAGCTTTCTTT
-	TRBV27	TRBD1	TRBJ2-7	CASRAGTGAYEQYF	TGTGCCAGCAGAGCCGGGACAGGGGCCTACGAGCAGTACTTC
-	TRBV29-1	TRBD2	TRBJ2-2	CSVQGLAGANTGELFF	TGCAGCGTTCAGGGACTAGCGGGAGCGAACACCGGGGAGCTGTTTTTT
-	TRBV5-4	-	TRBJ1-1	CASSQNTEAFF	TGTGCCAGCAGTCAGAACACTGAAGCTTTCTTT
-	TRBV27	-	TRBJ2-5	CASSLGILGETQYF	TGTGCCAGCAGTTTGGGGATCCTAGGGGAGACCCAGTACTTC
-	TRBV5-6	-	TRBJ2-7	CASSLRSLEQYF	TGTGCCAGCAGCTTGAGGTCTCTCGAGCAGTACTTC
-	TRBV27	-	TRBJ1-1	CASISRTEAFF	TGTGCCAGCATCTCCCGGACAGAAGCTTTCTTT
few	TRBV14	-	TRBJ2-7	CASNQIFHEQYF	TGTGCCAGCAACCAAATCTTCCACGAGCAGTACTTC
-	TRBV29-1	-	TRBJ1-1	CSVEFGLNTEAFF	TGCAGCGTTGAGTTTGGTTTAAACACTGAAGCTTTCTTT
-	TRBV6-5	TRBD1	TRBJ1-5	CASSQDRVSNQPQHF	TGTGCCAGCAGCCAGGACAGGGTGAGCAATCAGCCCCAGCATTTT
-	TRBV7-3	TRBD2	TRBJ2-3	CASSFSGDTDTQYF	TGTGCCAGCAGCTTTAGCGGGGACACAGATACGCAGTATTTT
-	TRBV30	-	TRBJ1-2	CACPPGRVDEPGVYTF	TGTGCCTGTCCCCCAGGACGGGTCGACGAACCTGGAGTCTACACCTTC
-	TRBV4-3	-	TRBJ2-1	CASSYLREDEQFF	TGCGCCAGCAGCTACTTGAGGGAGGATGAGCAGTTCTTC
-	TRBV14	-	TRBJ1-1	CASSQESPLTNTEAFF	TGTGCCAGCAGCCAAGAGAGCCCGCTTACGAACACTGAAGCTTTCTTT
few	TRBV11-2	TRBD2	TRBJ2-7	CASSSLAGGRYEQYF	TGTGCCAGCAGCTCCCTAGCGGGGGGGCGCTACGAGCAGTACTTC
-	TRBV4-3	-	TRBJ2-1	CASSQDSGTNEQFF	TGCGCCAGCAGCCAAGATTCCGGGACCAATGAGCAGTTCTTC
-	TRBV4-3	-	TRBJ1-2	CASSQRGGSDGYTF	TGCGCCAGCAGCCAACGTGGGGGGAGCGATGGCTACACCTTC
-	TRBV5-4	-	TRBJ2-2	CASSAPANTGELFF	TGTGCCAGCAGCGCCCCAGCGAACACCGGGGAGCTGTTTTTT
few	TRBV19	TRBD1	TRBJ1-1	CAIGTGGSEAFF	TGTGCCATTGGAACAGGGGGCTCTGAAGCTTTCTTT
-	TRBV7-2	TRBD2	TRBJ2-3	CASSPEAGSTDTQYF	TGTGCCAGCAGCCCGGAAGCGGGGAGCACAGATACGCAGTATTTT
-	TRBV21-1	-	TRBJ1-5	CASSKWVVAGGNQPQHF	-
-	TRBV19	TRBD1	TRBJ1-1	CASSRQGSNTEAFF	TGTGCCAGTTCCCGACAGGGATCGAACACTGAAGCTTTCTTT
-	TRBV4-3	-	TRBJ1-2	CASSGGLAGYTF	TGCGCCAGCAGCGGGGGGTTGGCTGGCTACACCTTC
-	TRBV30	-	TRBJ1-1	CAWTHGVEAFF	TGTGCCTGGACCCACGGGGTTGAAGCTTTCTTT
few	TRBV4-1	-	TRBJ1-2	CASSQELRAGYTF	TGCGCCAGCAGCCAAGAACTAAGGGCTGGCTACACCTTC
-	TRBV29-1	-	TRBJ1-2	CSVAGNYGYTF	TGCAGCGTTGCGGGGAACTATGGCTACACCTTC
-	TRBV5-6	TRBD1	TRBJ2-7	CASSPGTGSNEQYF	TGTGCCAGCAGCCCGGGGACAGGGTCAAACGAGCAGTACTTC
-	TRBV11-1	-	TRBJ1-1	CASNPWNTEAFF	TGTGCCAGCAACCCTTGGAACACTGAAGCTTTCTTT
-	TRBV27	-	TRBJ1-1	CASSLTANTEAFF	TGTGCCAGCAGTCTGACAGCGAACACTGAAGCTTTCTTT
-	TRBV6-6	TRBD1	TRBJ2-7	CASSLQQGVYEQYF	TGTGCCAGCAGTCTGCAGCAGGGGGTCTACGAGCAGTACTTC
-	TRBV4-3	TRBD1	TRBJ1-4	CASSQDRRGPNEKLFF	TGCGCCAGCAGCCAAGATCGAAGGGGGCCTAATGAAAAACTGTTTTTT
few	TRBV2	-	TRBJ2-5	CASKWAAVQETQYF	TGTGCCAGCAAATGGGCGGCGGTCCAAGAGACCCAGTACTTC
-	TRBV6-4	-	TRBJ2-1	CASSPGGGGYNEQFF	TGTGCCAGCAGTCCCGGGGGCGGGGGTTACAATGAGCAGTTCTTC
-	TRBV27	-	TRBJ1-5	CASSPKARQVNQPQHF	TGTGCCAGCAGTCCTAAGGCTCGACAGGTTAATCAGCCCCAGCATTTT
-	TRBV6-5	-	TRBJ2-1	CASSPGELGYNEQFF	TGTGCCAGCAGTCCGGGGGAACTAGGCTACAATGAGCAGTTCTTC
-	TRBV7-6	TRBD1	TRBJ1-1	CASSLAVKGAMNTEAFF	TGTGCCAGCAGCTTAGCGGTGAAGGGGGCAATGAACACTGAAGCTTTCTTT
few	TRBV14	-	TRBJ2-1	CASSQRVQGNEQFF	TGTGCCAGCAGCCAGCGGGTACAAGGCAATGAGCAGTTCTTC
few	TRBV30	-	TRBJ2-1	CAWMGWQGSYEQFF	TGTGCCTGGATGGGCTGGCAGGGGAGTTATGAGCAGTTCTTC
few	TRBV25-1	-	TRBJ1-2	CASSERDTHNYGYTF	TGTGCCAGCAGTGAGAGAGACACACATAACTATGGCTACACCTTC
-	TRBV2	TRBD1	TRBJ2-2	CASSPTGTGATGELFF	TGTGCCAGCAGTCCGACCGGGACAGGGGCCACCGGGGAGCTGTTTTTT
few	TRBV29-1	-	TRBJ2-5	CSVGTSKETQYF	TGCAGCGTTGGTACTAGCAAAGAGACCCAGTACTTC
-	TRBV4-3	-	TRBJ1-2	CASSPGTGPYGYTF	TGCGCCAGCAGCCCCGGAACAGGGCCCTATGGCTACACCTTC
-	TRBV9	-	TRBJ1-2	CASSSGWDGYTF	TGTGCCAGCAGCTCCGGGTGGGATGGCTACACCTTC
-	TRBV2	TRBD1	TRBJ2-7	CASSEAGTGWGEQYF	TGTGCCAGCAGTGAAGCCGGGACAGGGTGGGGCGAGCAGTACTTC
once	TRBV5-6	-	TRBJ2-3	CASTVAGDTQYF	TGTGCCAGCACCGTGGCAGGGGATACGCAGTATTTT